The 14 T cell receptor beta chains listed next were all sequenced from one sample in a study of T-cell reconstitution after alpha-beta-depleted transplantation in children. Unique molecular identifiers were incorporated when the TCRbeta library was constructed. TCRdb re-analysed the PCR reads in MiXCR, keeping a single row per CDR3 protein. The sample lists about 980,000 distinct CDR3 sequences; about 29% were seen once. Material: PBMCs, mostly from graft donor cells, obtained 360 days after TCRalphabeta/CD19-depleted stem cell transplant. The receptors were gathered from a boy younger than two who had a stem cell transplant for SCID, so the T cells may come from the graft donor.

The chain links TRBV7-9 to TRBJ2-2; D is possibly TRBD1 (6 bases). Germline CDR1 SEHNR, CDR2 FQNEAQ (reference sequence). Trimming removed 5 bases from V and 6 bases from J, with 13 bases in between. This CDR3 spans 14 amino acids. The CDR3 reads CASSPYRDAGELFF. The DNA for the CDR3 is TGTGCCAGCAGCCCATACAGGGATGCCGGGGAGCTGTTTTTT. Looking up the rest from reference TRBV7-9 and TRBJ2-2 gives the full variable domain: DTGVSQNPRHKITKRGQNVTFRCDPISEHNRLYWYRQTLGQGPEFLTYFQNEAQLEKSRLLSDRFSAERPKGSFSTLEIQRTEQGDSAMYLCASSPYRDAGELFFGEGSRLTVL.

This clonotype was seen a few times. This chain links TRBV6-1 with TRBJ1-1; D gene unclear. Trimming took off 8 bases at V and 0 bases at J, with 13 bases between the two ends. CDR3 length equals 14 residues. Per the germline V gene, CDR1 is MNHNS and CDR2 is SASEGT. CDR3 coding DNA: TGTGCCAGCCTCCTTGGGGTCATGAACACTGAAGCTTTCTTT. It encodes CASLLGVMNTEAFF.

CDR3 nucleotide sequence: TGCAGTGCTGCGTCACGGTCCCGCTCCTACGAGCAGTACTTC. Its protein product is CSAASRSRSYEQYF. This chain links TRBV20-1 with TRBJ2-7, with unresolved D. The CDR3 length is 14 residues. V was pared by 5 bases and J by 0 bases, with 14 bases between. CDR1 and CDR2 from the germline V gene are DFQATT and SNEGSKA (reference sequence).

The V gene is TRBV12-3 or TRBV12-4, the J gene TRBJ1-2; TRBD1 is a possible D gene (5 bases). Deletions cut 2 bases from V and 4 bases from J, with 20 bases between. This CDR3 comprises 17 residues. CDR3 amino acids: CASSLSQGSQETYGYTF. The CDR3 DNA reads TGTGCCAGCAGTTTAAGTCAGGGCTCCCAGGAGACCTATGGCTACACCTTC.

The J gene is TRBJ1-1, the V gene TRBV14; 8 bases agree with TRBD1. Germline loops: CDR1 SGHDN, CDR2 FVKESK. Germline trimming cut 5 bases from V and 5 bases from J; bases unmatched to any gene: 10. This CDR3 has 15 residues. The CDR3 reads CASSSGGTVSTEAFF. Written as DNA, the CDR3 is TGTGCCAGCAGCTCAGGGGGCACAGTTAGTACTGAAGCTTTCTTT.

This chain joins TRBV19 and TRBJ2-4; 9 bases are a match to TRBD1. Germline CDR1 and CDR2: LNHDA and SQIVND (reference sequence). Trimming took 7 bases from V and 13 from J; bases not matched to a gene: 11. The CDR3 consists of 13 residues. CDR3 sequence reads: CASTRDRASSQYF. The CDR3 DNA follows: TGTGCCAGTACTCGGGACAGGGCGTCCTCACAGTACTTC.

This chain joins TRBV12-3 or TRBV12-4 and TRBJ2-7; TRBD1 is a possible D gene (5 bases). There are 15 residues in the CDR3. V lost 3 bases and J lost 5, with 17 bases in between. The CDR3, as DNA: TGTGCCAGCAGTTTGGGTCACAGGTCAGGAGACGAGCAGTACTTC. Amino acids: CASSLGHRSGDEQYF.

This clonotype was seen a handful of times. J is TRBJ2-1 and V is TRBV12-3 or TRBV12-4, with 10 bases that match TRBD2. Unmatched junction bases numbered 7, after V lost 1 base and J lost 10 bases. The CDR3 covers 15 residues. The CDR3 loop reads CASSLGSSGGREQFF. The CDR3, as DNA: TGTGCCAGCAGTTTAGGGTCTAGCGGGGGAAGGGAGCAGTTCTTC.

The chain is built from TRBV6-2 or TRBV6-3 and TRBJ2-2, with TRBD1 as a possible D gene (5 bases). The CDR3 sequence is 14 residues long. V lost 4 bases and J lost 5, with 11 bases in between. CDR1 MNHEY and CDR2 SVGEGT come from the germline V gene. The CDR3 nucleotides are TGTGCCAGCAGTTTGGACAATTTGACCGGGGAGCTGTTTTTT. Amino acids: CASSLDNLTGELFF.

This clonotype was detected a few times. The chain has TRBV29-1 and TRBJ2-7, with D hard to call. The CDR3 runs to 13 residues. The ends were cut back, 6 bases at V and 0 bases at J, with 12 bases in the middle. The V gene's germline CDR1 is SQVTM and CDR2 ANQGSEA. For the CDR3, the DNA is TGCAGCGTCGAAACGGGCCGCTCCTACGAGCAGTACTTC. Amino acid sequence: CSVETGRSYEQYF.

This clonotype has more than one count but fewer than ten. The chain employs TRBV7-8 and TRBJ2-3, with a possible D match to TRBD2 (5 bases). Germline V gene sequence: CDR1 SGHVS, CDR2 FQNEAQ. The CDR3 contains 15 residues. Between the trimmed V and J ends, which lost 1 base and 6 bases, there was a span of 14 bases. The CDR3 DNA is TGTGCCAGCAGCTTAGACCCCCTCCGCGGGGATACGCAGTATTTT. It specifies CASSLDPLRGDTQYF.

The chain combines TRBV7-3 with TRBJ2-6; D is undetermined. The germline CDR1 and CDR2 sequences are SGHTA and FQGTGA. This CDR3 spans 15 amino acids. The V gene lost 5 bases and the J gene lost 0 bases, with 8 bases spanning the gap. The CDR3: CASSRLASGANVLTF. The DNA of the CDR3 is TGTGCCAGCAGCCGTCTGGCCTCTGGGGCCAACGTCCTGACTTTC.

This clonotype was observed many times. CDR3 DNA sequence: TGTGCCACCAGTGACTGGGGAAGGGGGCGAACCGGGGAGCTGTTTTTT. Protein product: CATSDWGRGRTGELFF. J is TRBJ2-2 and V is TRBV24-1, with 7 bases matching TRBD1. The V gene's germline CDR1 is KGHDR and CDR2 SFDVKD. CDR3 length equals 16 residues. V trimming: 4 bases; J trimming: 5 bases; junction bases outside the gene matches: 9.

This clonotype was counted a few times. V usage is TRBV5-6 and J usage is TRBJ1-5, with D uncertain. The CDR3 runs 17 residues. Germline V gives CDR1 SGHDT, CDR2 YYEEEE. V was clipped by 1 base and J by 0 bases, with 14 bases between them. The CDR3 nucleotides read TGTGCCAGCAGCTTGCGCTACGAAGGATATAGCAATCAGCCCCAGCATTTT. As protein: CASSLRYEGYSNQPQHF.